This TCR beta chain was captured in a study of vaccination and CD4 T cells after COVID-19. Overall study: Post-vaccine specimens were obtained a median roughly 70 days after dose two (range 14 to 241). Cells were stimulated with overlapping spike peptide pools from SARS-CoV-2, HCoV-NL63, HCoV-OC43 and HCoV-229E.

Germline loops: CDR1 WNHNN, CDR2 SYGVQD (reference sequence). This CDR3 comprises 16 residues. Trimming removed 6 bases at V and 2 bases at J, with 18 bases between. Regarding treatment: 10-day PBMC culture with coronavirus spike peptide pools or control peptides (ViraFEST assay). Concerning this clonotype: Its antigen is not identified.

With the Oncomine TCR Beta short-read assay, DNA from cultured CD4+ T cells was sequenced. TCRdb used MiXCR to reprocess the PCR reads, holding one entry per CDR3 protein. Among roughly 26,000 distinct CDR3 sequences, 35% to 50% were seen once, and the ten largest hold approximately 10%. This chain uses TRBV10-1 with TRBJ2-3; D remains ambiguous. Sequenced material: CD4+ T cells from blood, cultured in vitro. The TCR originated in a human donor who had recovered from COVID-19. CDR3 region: CASSTGVADHTDTQYF. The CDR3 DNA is TGCGCCAGCAGCACCGGTGTTGCGGATCACACAGATACGCAGTATTTT.